This TCR beta chain was sequenced for a study of quantifying T cell responses using KT2 cells. Across the whole study: RNA was reverse transcribed with TCR alpha and beta constant-region primers.

The sample is PBMC spiked with counted cells of clone KT2. An oligo carrying a UMI was ligated to the cDNA 3' end. First-round PCR used four to five cycles and beta primers RC1.1 and RC1.2 covering TRBC1 and TRBC2. One entry per CDR3 protein results from TCRdb running MiXCR on the UMI-ligation and nested PCR reads. Seen here are roughly 51,000 distinct CDR3 sequences, about 12% observed once, and the top ten hold around 9.9%. The CDR3 totals 12 residues. Germline V gene data show CDR1 as SQVTM and CDR2 as ANQGSEA. V lost 4 bases to trimming and J lost 5 bases, with 12 bases between them. Findings and limits, study-wide: Detection of KT2 sequences held at the lowest tested level, about one cell per 100,000 PBMC.

Of note for this clonotype: Its antigen is not known.

Sequenced input: PBMCs spiked with cells of the T cell clone KT2. The rearrangement links TRBV29-1 to TRBJ2-7; D remains ambiguous. This receptor was taken from a human donor. The CDR3 DNA is TGCAGCGTTGTGGTGAGTGGGAACGAGCAGTACTTC. Its translation is CSVVVSGNEQYF.